This section outlines one T cell receptor beta chain sequence together with its context. This record comes from a study of blood T cell repertoires in COVID-19. The overall study: Both acute and convalescent COVID-19 samples were obtained from the United States, Italy and Spain. Sample material is recorded as cDNA or gDNA derived from T cells, B-cell-depleted T cells, or PBMCs.

This CDR3 spans 13 amino acids. The V gene end was trimmed by 4 bases and the J gene end by 5 bases; junction bases not matched to a gene: 0. Germline loops: CDR1 SNHLY, CDR2 FYNNEI. In the study's own analysis: It was from reference gene primer amplification that nucleated cell counts were estimated. Data came from immunoSEQ multiplex PCR; TCRdb stores just in-frame clones and leaves some out. V, J and clone size reflect that table, while D and trimming were determined from the DNA. The table lists 150,000 to 200,000 clones, more than 60% of them singletons, with around 2.8% in the top ten. Sequences were obtained from peripheral blood. The chain joins TRBV2 to TRBJ2-3; 10 bases match TRBD2. This TCR came from a man between 65 and 85 years old with acute or convalescent COVID-19. This chain's CDR3 is CASSGLAGDTQYF. As DNA, the CDR3 is TGTGCCAGCAGTGGACTAGCGGGAGATACGCAGTATTTT.